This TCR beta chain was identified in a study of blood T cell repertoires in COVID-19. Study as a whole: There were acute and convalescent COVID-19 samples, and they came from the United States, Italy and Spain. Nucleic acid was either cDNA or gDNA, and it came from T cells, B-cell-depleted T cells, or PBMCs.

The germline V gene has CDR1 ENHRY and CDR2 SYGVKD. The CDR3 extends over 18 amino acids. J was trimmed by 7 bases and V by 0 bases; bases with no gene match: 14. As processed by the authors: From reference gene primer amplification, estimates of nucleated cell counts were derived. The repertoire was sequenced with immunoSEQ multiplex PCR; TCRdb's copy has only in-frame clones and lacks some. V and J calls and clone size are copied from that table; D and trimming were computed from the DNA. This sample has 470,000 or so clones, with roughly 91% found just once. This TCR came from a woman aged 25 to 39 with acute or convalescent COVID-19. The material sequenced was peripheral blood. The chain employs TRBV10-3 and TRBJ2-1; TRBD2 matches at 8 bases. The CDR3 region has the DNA TGTGCCATCAGTGAGTCGGTCAACGCTGCGGGGGGCGGGAATGAGCAGTTCTTC. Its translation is CAISESVNAAGGGNEQFF.